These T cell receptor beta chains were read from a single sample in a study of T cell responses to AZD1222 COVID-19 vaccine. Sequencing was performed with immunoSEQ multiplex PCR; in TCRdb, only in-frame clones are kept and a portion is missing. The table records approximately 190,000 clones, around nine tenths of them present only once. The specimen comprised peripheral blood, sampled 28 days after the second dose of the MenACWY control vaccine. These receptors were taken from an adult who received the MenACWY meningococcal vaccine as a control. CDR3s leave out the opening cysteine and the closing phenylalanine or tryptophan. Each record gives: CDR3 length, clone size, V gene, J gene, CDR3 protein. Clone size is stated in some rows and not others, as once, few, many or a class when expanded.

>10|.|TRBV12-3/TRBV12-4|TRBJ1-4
ASSLTEEKLF
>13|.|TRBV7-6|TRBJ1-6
ASSLDPGPNSPLH
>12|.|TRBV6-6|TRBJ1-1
ASSPRQRNTEAF
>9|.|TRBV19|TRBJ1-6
ATQTGATLH
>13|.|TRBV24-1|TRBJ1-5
ATRDGQGSNQPQH
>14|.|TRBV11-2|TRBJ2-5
ASRIAGGDGGTSQY
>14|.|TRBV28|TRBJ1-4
ASSSTTGATNEKLF
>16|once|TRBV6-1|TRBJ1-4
ASSVLVQGLGTNEKLF
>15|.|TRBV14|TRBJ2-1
ASSPYSGTRIGNEQF
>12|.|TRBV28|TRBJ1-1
ASTRDRPDTEAF
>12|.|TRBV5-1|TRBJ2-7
ASSPSDRGIEQY
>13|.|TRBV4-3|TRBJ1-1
ASSQDDRLVAEAF
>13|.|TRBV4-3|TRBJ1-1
ASSQGGTGNTEAF
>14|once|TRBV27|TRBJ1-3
ASRPPDGGSGNTIY
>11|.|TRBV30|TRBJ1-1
AWSGQAQAEAF
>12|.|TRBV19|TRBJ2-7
ASSVRTGHYEQY
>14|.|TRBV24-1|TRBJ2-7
ATSDSPGRASYEQY
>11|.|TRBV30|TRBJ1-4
AWSVRHGEKLF
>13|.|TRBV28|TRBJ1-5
ASSSGGDGNQPQH
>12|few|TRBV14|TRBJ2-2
ASSQVREAGELF
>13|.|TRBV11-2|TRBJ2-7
ASSLVLAGTYEQY
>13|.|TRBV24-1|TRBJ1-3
ATSETGRAGNTIY
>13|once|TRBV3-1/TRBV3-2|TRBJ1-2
ASSPRGRRNYGYT
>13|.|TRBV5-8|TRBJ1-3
ASSLDRGPGNTIY
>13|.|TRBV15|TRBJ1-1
ATSRDSRFDTEAF
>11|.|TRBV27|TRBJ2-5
ASSLWNKETQY
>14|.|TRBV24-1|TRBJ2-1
ATSDPRTSPYNEQF